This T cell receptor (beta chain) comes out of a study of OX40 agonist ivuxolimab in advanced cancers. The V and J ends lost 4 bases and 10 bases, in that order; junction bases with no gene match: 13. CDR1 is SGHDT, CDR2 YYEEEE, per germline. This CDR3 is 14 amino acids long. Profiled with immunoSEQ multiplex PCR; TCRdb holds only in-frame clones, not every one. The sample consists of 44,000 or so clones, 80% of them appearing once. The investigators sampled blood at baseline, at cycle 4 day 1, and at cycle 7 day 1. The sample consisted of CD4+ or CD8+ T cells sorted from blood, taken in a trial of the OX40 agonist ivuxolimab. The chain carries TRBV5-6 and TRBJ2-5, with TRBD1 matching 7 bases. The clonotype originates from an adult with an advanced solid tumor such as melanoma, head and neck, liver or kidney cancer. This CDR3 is CASSPLRGPGVQYF. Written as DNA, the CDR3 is TGTGCCAGCAGCCCCCTTAGGGGGCCAGGGGTCCAGTACTTC.